Below are 8 T cell receptor beta chains sequenced from a single sample in a study of control samples from healthy donors and cancer patients (TCRdb year 2020). To prepare the library, the immunoSEQ multiplex PCR assay was applied. The table was pulled from immuneACCESS by TCRdb, which kept in-frame rearrangements only. Such tables lose some clones; where checked, under half of the loss comes from unresolved V genes, and the rest has no known cause. A total of 150,000 or so clones appear in this sample, about 94% of them only once. 8.5% of the sample belongs to the ten largest clones. The specimen was blood. The receptors were gathered from a woman aged 40 to 55 in good health.

This clone was recorded once. The rearrangement uses TRBV4-3 and TRBJ1-5, with 8 bases aligning to TRBD1. Trimming removed 2 bases from V and 5 bases from J; junction bases left unmatched: 8. Germline V gene data show CDR1 as LGHNA and CDR2 as YSLEER. The CDR3 runs 16 residues. The CDR3 here is CASSQRTGFGDQPQHF. The CDR3 bases are TGCGCCAGCAGCCAACGGACAGGGTTTGGGGATCAGCCCCAGCATTTT.

V and J are TRBV6-6 and TRBJ2-3; a weak D match, TRBD2 (6 bases). Trimming took 5 bases from V and 0 from J, leaving 12 bases between them. The CDR3 totals 15 residues. In germline, CDR1 is MNHNY, CDR2 SVGAGI (reference sequence). In nucleotides, the CDR3 is TGTGCCAGCAGTATCGGGAGCGGTAGCACAGATACGCAGTATTTT. Encoded protein: CASSIGSGSTDTQYF.

The chain couples TRBV28 to TRBJ1-5, with 7 bases identical to TRBD1. The CDR3 has 17 residues. Trimming removed 6 bases from V and 7 bases from J; junction bases left unmatched: 18. Germline values: CDR1 MDHEN, CDR2 SYDVKM. DNA for the CDR3: TGTGCCAGCAGCTGGCCCCCGACAGGGCCTGGCCAGCAGCCCCAGCATTTT. Protein sequence: CASSWPPTGPGQQPQHF.

The gene calls are TRBV13 and TRBJ2-1; 13 bases are shared with TRBD2. The CDR3 is 15 residues long. Trimming removed 0 bases from V and 7 bases from J; junction bases left unmatched: 0. The germline CDR1 and CDR2 sequences are PRHDT and FYEKMQ (reference sequence). The CDR3 loop is CASSLGTSGRNEQFF. As DNA, the CDR3 is TGTGCCAGCAGCTTAGGGACTAGCGGGAGGAATGAGCAGTTCTTC.

V and J are TRBV19 and TRBJ1-4; 10 bases line up with TRBD1. Trimming cost V 8 bases and J 6 bases; bases outside gene matches: 3. The germline V gene has CDR1 LNHDA and CDR2 SQIVND (reference sequence). The CDR3 is 13 residues long. The CDR3 DNA follows: TGTGCCAGTGGAGGACAGGGGGATGAAAAACTGTTTTTT. It is translated as CASGGQGDEKLFF.

V gene TRBV6-5 combines with J gene TRBJ2-3; 7 bases fit TRBD1. The V gene end was trimmed by 8 bases and the J gene end by 1 base; junction bases not matched to a gene: 6. This CDR3 contains 14 residues. Germline CDR1 is MNHEY and CDR2 is SVGAGI. The CDR3 here is CASGRDSRTDTQYF. In DNA form, the CDR3 reads TGTGCCAGCGGTCGGGACAGTCGCACAGATACGCAGTATTTT.

The chain has TRBV29-1 and TRBJ1-2; perhaps TRBD1 as D (5 bases). CDR1 SQVTM and CDR2 ANQGSEA come from the germline V gene. Trimming removed 2 bases from V and 4 bases from J, with 14 bases in between. The CDR3 covers 14 residues. CDR3 protein: CSVENRPGAYGYTF. The CDR3 DNA follows: TGCAGCGTTGAAAATCGTCCCGGGGCCTATGGCTACACCTTC.

V gene TRBV7-9 combines with J gene TRBJ2-7; TRBD1 matches at 7 bases. From germline, CDR1 is SEHNR and CDR2 FQNEAQ (reference sequence). Trimming removed 8 bases from V and 1 base from J; junction bases left unmatched: 5. The CDR3 totals 13 residues. CDR3 sequence: CASLGTDSYEQYF. DNA of the CDR3: TGTGCCAGCCTGGGGACAGATTCCTACGAGCAGTACTTC. Combining the CDR3 with reference TRBV7-9 and TRBJ2-7 gives the whole variable domain DTGVSQNPRHKITKRGQNVTFRCDPISEHNRLYWYRQTLGQGPEFLTYFQNEAQLEKSRLLSDRFSAERPKGSFSTLEIQRTEQGDSAMYLCASLGTDSYEQYFGPGTRLTVT.